This note documents a single T cell receptor beta chain sequence. Different DNA sequences within this sample yield the same CDR3. Sequencing was performed with immunoSEQ multiplex PCR; in TCRdb, only in-frame clones are kept and a portion is missing. This table has approximately 46,000 clones, approximately 70% appearing once. This entry is derived from a study of cytotoxic CD8 clonotypes in ibrutinib-treated CLL. The V end was cut by 0 bases, the J end by 8 bases, with 22 bases between. The CDR3 has 17 residues. Germline V gene lookup returns CDR1 MDHEN and CDR2 SYDVKM. Specimen: PBMCs, collected after 12 months of ibrutinib treatment. The TCR comes from a human donor with chronic lymphocytic leukemia. V is TRBV28 and J is TRBJ1-2, with D maybe TRBD1 (6 bases). The CDR3 spells CASSLWGGRVAGDGYTF. In nucleotides, the CDR3 is TGTGCCAGCAGTTTATGGGGGGGGCGGGTAGCAGGGGACGGCTACACCTTC.